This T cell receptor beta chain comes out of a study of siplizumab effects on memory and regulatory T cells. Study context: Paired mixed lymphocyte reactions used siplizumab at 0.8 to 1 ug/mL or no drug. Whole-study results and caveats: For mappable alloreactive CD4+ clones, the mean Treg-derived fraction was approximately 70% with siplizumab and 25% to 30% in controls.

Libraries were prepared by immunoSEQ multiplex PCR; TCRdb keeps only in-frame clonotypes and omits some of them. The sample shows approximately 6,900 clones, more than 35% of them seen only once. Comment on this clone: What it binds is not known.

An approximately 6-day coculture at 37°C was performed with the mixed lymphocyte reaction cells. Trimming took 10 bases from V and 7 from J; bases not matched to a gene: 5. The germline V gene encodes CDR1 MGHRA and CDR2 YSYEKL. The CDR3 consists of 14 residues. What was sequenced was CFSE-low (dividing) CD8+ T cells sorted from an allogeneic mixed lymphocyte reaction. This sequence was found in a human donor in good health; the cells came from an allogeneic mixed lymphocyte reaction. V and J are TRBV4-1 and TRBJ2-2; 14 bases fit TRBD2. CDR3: CATGLAGGGGELFF. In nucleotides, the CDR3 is TGCGCCACCGGACTAGCGGGAGGAGGCGGGGAGCTGTTTTTT.